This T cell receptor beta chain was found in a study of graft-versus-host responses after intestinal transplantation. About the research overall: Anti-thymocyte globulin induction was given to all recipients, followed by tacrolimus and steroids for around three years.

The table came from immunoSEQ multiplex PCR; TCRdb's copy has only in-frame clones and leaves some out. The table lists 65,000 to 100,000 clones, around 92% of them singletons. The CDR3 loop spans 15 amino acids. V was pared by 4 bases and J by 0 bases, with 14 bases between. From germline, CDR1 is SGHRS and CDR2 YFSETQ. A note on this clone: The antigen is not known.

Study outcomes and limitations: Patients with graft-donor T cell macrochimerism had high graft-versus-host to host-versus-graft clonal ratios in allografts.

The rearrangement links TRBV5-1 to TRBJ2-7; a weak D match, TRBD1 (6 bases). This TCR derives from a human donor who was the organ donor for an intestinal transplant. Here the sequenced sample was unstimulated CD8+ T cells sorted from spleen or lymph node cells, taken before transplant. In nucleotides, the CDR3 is TGCGCCAGCAGCCACCTAAGGACAGACTCCTACGAGCAGTACTTC. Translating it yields CASSHLRTDSYEQYF.